This T cell receptor (beta chain) was sequenced during a study of molecular identifiers for immune sequencing clone quantification. This clonotype has at least ten counts. Its antigen is undetermined. Study results and limitations: Barcode collisions between identical TCR molecules could shrink estimates of highly expanded clone sizes. Spiked Jurkat TCR RNA originating from one cell could reportedly be identified amid 850,000 to 1,000,000 naive cells.

The germline V gene encodes CDR1 MDHEN and CDR2 SYDVKM. V gave up 5 bases and J gave up 7 bases; unmatched junction bases: 6. This CDR3 is 13 amino acids long. TCRdb re-called the PCR reads through MiXCR, storing one row per CDR3 protein. In the table there are about 640,000 distinct CDR3 sequences, 15% to 20% of which are singletons. Sequencing was performed on naive CD8+ T cells from blood, with Jurkat cell RNA spiked in. Subset denoted: FACS-sorted CD8+CD4-CCR7+CD45RA+ naive T cells. This TCR was sampled from a human donor in good health. Some libraries in this study had Jurkat cell RNA spiked in. The chain employs TRBV28 and TRBJ1-2, with 8 bases lining up with TRBD1. The CDR3 bases are TGTGCCAGCAGTCCCAGGGGGCAGGTTGGCTACACCTTC. Translated, it gives CASSPRGQVGYTF.